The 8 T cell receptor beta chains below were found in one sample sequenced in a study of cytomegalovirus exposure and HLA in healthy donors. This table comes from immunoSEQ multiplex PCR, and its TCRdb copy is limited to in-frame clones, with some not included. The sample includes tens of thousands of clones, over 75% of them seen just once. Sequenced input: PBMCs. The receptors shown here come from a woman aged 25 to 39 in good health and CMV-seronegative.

The CDR3, as DNA: TGTGCCTGGAGTGGAATCCTAGCGGGAGTAGGCAATGAGCAGTTCTTC. Its protein is CAWSGILAGVGNEQFF. This sequence joins TRBV30 and TRBJ2-1, with 10 nucleotides matching TRBD2. The CDR3 is 16 amino acids. Germline V gene lookup returns CDR1 GTSNPN and CDR2 SVGIG (reference sequence). J was trimmed by 6 bases and V by 1 base; bases with no gene match: 9. The full variable domain, rest sourced from reference TRBV30 and TRBJ2-1, is SQTIHQWPATLVQPVGSPLSLECTVEGTSNPNLYWYRQAAGRGLQLLFYSVGIGQISSEVPQNLSASRPQDRQFILSSKKLLLSDSGFYLCAWSGILAGVGNEQFFGPGTRLTVL.

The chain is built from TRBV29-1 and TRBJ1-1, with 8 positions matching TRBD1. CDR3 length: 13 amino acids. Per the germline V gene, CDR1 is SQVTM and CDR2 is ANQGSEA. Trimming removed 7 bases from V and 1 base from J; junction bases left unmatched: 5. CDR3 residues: CSAIDRGNTEAFF. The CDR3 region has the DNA TGCAGCGCGATCGACAGGGGGAACACTGAAGCTTTCTTT.

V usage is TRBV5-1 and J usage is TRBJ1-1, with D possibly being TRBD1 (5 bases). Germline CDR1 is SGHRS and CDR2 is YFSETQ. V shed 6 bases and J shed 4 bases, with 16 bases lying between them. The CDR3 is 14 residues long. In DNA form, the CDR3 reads TGCGCCAGCACCCCGGCGGGGGAAGGCACTGAAGCTTTCTTT. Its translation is CASTPAGEGTEAFF.

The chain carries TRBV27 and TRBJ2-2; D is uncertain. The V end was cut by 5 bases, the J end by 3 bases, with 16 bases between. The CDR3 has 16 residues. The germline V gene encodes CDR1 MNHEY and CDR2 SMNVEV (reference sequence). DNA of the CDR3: TGTGCCAGCAGTCCCCTTCCGACATGGGACACCGGGGAGCTGTTTTTT. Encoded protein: CASSPLPTWDTGELFF.

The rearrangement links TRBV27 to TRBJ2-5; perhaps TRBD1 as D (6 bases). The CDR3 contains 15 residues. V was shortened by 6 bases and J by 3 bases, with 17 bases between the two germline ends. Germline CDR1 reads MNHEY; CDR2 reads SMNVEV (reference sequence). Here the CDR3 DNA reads TGTGCCAGCAGCTGGACCAGGGGAACAGAAGAGACCCAGTACTTC. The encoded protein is CASSWTRGTEETQYF.

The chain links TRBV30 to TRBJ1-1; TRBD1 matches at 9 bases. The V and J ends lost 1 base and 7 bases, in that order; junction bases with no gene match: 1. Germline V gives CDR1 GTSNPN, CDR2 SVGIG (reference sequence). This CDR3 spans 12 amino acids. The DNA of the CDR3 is TGTGCCTGGAGTGACAGGGGGCTTGAAGCTTTCTTT. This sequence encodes CAWSDRGLEAFF.

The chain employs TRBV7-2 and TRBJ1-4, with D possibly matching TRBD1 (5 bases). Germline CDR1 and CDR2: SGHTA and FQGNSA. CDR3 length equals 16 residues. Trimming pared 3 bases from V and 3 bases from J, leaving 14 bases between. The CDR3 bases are TGTGCCAGCAGCTTGAGTCGTGGAGGGGCTAATGAAAAACTGTTTTTT. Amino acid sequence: CASSLSRGGANEKLFF.

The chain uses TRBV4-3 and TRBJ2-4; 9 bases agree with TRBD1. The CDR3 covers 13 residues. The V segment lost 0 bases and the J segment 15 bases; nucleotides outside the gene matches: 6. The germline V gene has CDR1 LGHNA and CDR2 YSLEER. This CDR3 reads CASSQDLGTGRYF. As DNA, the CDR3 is TGCGCCAGCAGCCAAGATCTAGGGACAGGGAGGTACTTC.